This T cell receptor beta chain was sequenced during a study of OX40 agonist ivuxolimab in advanced cancers. Findings and limits, study-wide: Determination of antigen specificity was not performed for the expanded peripheral T cells.

Details on this clone: Its specificity is unknown.

Trimming at V came to 3 bases and at J to 8 bases, leaving 8 bases not matched to a gene. Germline CDR1 is MNHEY and CDR2 is SMNVEV (reference sequence). This CDR3 region has 15 residues. TCRdb's copy holds only in-frame clones and misses some; the assay was immunoSEQ multiplex PCR. The table lists roughly 49,000 clones, almost 80% of them singletons. The chain uses TRBV27 and TRBJ2-1; TRBD2 aligns across 9 bases. The clonotype comes from an adult with an advanced solid tumor such as melanoma, head and neck, liver or kidney cancer. Sample: CD4+ or CD8+ T cells sorted from blood, taken in a trial of the OX40 agonist ivuxolimab. The chain's CDR3 is CASSFQLAGLDEQFF. CDR3 sequence (DNA): TGTGCCAGCAGTTTTCAACTAGCGGGTCTGGATGAGCAGTTCTTC.